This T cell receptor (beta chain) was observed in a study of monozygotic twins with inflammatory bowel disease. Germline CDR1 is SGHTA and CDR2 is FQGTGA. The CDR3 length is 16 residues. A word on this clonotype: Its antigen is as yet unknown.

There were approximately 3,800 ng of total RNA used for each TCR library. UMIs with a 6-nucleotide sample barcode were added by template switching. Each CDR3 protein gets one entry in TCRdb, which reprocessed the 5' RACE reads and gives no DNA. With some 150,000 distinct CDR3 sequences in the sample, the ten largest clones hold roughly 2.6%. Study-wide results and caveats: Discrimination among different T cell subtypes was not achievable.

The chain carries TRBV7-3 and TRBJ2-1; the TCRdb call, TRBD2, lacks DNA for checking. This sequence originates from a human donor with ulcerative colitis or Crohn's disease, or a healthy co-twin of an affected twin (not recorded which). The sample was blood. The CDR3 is CASSSTSGGEINEQFF.